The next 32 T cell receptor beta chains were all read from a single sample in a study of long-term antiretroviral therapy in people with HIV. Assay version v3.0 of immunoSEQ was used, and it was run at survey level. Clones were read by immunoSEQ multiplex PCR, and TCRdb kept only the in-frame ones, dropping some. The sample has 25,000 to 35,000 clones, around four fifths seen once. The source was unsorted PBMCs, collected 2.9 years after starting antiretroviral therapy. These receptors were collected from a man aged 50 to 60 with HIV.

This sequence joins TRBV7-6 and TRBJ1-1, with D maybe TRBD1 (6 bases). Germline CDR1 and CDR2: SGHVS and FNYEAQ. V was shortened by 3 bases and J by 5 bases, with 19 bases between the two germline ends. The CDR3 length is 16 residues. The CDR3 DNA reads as TGTGCCAGCAGCTTGGGGGGGGGCATACTCGGAACTGAAGCTTTCTTT. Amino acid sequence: CASSLGGGILGTEAFF. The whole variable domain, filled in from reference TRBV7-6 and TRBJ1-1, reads GAGVSQSPRYKVTKRGQDVALRCDPISGHVSLYWYRQALGQGPEFLTYFNYEAQQDKSGLPNDRFSAERPEGSISTLTIQRTEQRDSAMYRCASSLGGGILGTEAFFGQGTRLTVV.

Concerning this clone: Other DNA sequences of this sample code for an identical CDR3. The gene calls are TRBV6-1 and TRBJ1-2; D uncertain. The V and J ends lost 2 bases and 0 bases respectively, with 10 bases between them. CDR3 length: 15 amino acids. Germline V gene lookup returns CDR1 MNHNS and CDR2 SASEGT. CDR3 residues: CASSERSASNYGYTF. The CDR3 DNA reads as TGTGCCAGCAGTGAAAGGTCGGCATCTAACTATGGCTACACCTTC.

The DNA for the CDR3 is TGTGCCTGGAGTGCCGACAGCTATTACGAGCAGTACTTC. Protein product: CAWSADSYYEQYF. The chain joins TRBV30 to TRBJ2-7; D may be TRBD1 (5 bases). The CDR3 length is 13 residues. Germline V gene data show CDR1 as GTSNPN and CDR2 as SVGIG (reference sequence). The V end lost 1 base, the J end lost 4 bases, and 11 bases lay between the germline ends.

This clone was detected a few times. The CDR3 protein is CASRAPRQISSYNSPLHF. CDR3 DNA sequence: TGTGCCAGCCGGGCCCCCAGACAGATAAGCTCCTATAATTCACCCCTCCACTTT. V and J are TRBV19 and TRBJ1-6, with D perhaps matching TRBD1 (5 bases). Germline loops: CDR1 LNHDA, CDR2 SQIVND (reference sequence). V gave up 9 bases and J gave up 0 bases, with 21 bases separating them. The CDR3 extends over 18 amino acids.

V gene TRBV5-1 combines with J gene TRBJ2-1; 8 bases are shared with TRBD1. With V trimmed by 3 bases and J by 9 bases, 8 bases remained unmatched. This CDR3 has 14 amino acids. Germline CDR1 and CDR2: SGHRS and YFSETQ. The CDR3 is CASSSNPGGAEQFF. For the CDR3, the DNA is TGCGCCAGCAGCTCCAACCCAGGGGGCGCTGAGCAGTTCTTC.

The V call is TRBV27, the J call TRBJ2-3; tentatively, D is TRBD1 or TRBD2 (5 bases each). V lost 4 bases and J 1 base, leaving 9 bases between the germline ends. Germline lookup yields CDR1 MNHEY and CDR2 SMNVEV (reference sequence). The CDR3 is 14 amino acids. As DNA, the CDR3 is TGTGCCAGCAGTTACCGGGGCGGCACAGATACGCAGTATTTT. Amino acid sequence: CASSYRGGTDTQYF.

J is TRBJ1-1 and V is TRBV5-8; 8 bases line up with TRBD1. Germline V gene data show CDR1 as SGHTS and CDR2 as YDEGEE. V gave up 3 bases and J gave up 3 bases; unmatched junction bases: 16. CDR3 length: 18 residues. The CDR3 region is CASSSRGQGARADTEAFF. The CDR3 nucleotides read TGTGCCAGCAGCTCAAGGGGGCAGGGGGCGAGGGCGGACACTGAAGCTTTCTTT.

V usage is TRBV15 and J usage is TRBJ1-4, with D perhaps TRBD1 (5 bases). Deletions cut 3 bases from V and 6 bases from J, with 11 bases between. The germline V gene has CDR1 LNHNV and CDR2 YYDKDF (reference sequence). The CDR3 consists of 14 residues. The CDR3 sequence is CATSSGETDEKLFF. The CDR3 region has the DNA TGTGCCACCAGCAGCGGGGAGACAGATGAAAAACTGTTTTTT.

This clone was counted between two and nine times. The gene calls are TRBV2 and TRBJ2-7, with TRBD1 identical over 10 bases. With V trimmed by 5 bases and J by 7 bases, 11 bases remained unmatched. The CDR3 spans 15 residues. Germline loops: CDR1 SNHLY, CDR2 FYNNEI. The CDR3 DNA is TGTGCCAGCAGTTACTCGGGACAGGGGCCGGGAGAGCAGTACTTC. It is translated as CASSYSGQGPGEQYF.

The CDR3 reads CAIRDPPDTEAFF. The DNA of the CDR3 is TGTGCCATCCGGGACCCGCCAGACACTGAAGCTTTCTTT. This sequence joins TRBV2 and TRBJ1-1; the D gene is possibly TRBD1 (5 bases). With 10 bases removed from V and 3 bases from J, the gap between germline ends came to 15 bases. The CDR3 runs 13 residues. Germline V CDR1 and CDR2: SNHLY, FYNNEI. Full variable domain (remainder filled in from reference TRBV2 and TRBJ1-1): EPEVTQTPSHQVTQMGQEVILRCVPISNHLYFYWYRQILGQKVEFLVSFYNNEISEKSEIFDDQFSVERPDGSNFTLKIRSTKLEDSAMYFCAIRDPPDTEAFFGQGTRLTVV.

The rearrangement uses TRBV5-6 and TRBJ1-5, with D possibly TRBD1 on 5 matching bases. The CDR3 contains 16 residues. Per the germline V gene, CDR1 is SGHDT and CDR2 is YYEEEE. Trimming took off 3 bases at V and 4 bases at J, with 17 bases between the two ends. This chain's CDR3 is CASSSMDTILNQPQHF. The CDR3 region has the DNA TGTGCCAGCAGCTCGATGGACACGATTTTAAATCAGCCCCAGCATTTT.

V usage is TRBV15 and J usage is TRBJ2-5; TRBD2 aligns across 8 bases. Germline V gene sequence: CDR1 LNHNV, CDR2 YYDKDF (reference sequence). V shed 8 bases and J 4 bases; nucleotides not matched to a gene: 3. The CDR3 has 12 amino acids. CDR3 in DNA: TGTGCCACCCGACGGGAGGGAGAGACCCAGTACTTC. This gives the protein CATRREGETQYF.

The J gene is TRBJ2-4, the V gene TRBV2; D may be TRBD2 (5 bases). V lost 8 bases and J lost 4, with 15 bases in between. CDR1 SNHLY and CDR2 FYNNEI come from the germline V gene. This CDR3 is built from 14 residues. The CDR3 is CASGGQAPKNIQYF. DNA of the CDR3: TGTGCCAGCGGCGGGCAAGCCCCAAAAAACATTCAGTACTTC.

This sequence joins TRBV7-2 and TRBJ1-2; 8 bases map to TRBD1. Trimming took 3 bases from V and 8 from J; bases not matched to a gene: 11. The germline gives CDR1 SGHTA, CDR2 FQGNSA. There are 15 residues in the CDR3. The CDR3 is CASSFTGGKGWGYTF. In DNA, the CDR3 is TGTGCCAGCAGCTTTACAGGGGGGAAGGGATGGGGCTACACCTTC.

The CDR3: CASSLAFDHTSTEAFF. The CDR3 DNA reads as TGTGCCAGCAGCTTGGCCTTCGACCACACTTCAACTGAAGCTTTCTTT. This chain connects TRBV5-6 to TRBJ1-1, with no clear D. This CDR3 has 16 amino acids. The V gene's germline CDR1 is SGHDT and CDR2 YYEEEE. V was clipped by 0 bases and J by 5 bases, with 17 bases between them. Supplemented by reference TRBV5-6 and TRBJ1-1, the full variable domain reads DAGVTQSPTHLIKTRGQQVTLRCSPKSGHDTVSWYQQALGQGPQFIFQYYEEEERQRGNFPDRFSGHQFPNYSSELNVNALLLGDSALYLCASSLAFDHTSTEAFFGQGTRLTVV.

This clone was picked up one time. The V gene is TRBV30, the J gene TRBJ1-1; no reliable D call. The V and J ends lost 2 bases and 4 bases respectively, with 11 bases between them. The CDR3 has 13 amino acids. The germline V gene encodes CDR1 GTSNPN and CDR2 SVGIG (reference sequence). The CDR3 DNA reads TGTGCCTGGAGTAGGGAGGTCACCACTGAAGCTTTCTTT. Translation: CAWSREVTTEAFF. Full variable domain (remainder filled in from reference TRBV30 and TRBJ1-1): SQTIHQWPATLVQPVGSPLSLECTVEGTSNPNLYWYRQAAGRGLQLLFYSVGIGQISSEVPQNLSASRPQDRQFILSSKKLLLSDSGFYLCAWSREVTTEAFFGQGTRLTVV.

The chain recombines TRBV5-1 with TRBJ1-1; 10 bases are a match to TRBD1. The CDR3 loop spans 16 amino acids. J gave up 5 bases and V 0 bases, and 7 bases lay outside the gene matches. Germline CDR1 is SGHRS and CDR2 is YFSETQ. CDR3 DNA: TGCGCCAGCAGCTTGGATGGGGACAGGGGTCGGACTGAAGCTTTCTTT. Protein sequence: CASSLDGDRGRTEAFF. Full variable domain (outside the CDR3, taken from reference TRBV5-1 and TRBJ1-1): KAGVTQTPRYLIKTRGQQVTLSCSPISGHRSVSWYQQTPGQGLQFLFEYFSETQRNKGNFPGRFSGRQFSNSRSEMNVSTLELGDSALYLCASSLDGDRGRTEAFFGQGTRLTVV.

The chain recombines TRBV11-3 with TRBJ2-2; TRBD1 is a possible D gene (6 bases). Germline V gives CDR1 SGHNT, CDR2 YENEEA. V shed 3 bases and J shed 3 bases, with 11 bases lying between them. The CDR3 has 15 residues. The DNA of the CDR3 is TGTGCCAGCAGCTTCAGGGGCGGGTACACCGGGGAGCTGTTTTTT. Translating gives CASSFRGGYTGELFF.

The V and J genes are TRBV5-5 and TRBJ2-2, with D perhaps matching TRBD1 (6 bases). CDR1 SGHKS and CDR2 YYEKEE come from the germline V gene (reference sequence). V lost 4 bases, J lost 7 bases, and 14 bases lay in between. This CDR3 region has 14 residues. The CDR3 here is CASSLQGPNGELFF. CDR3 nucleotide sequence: TGTGCCAGCAGCCTACAGGGTCCGAACGGGGAGCTGTTTTTT.

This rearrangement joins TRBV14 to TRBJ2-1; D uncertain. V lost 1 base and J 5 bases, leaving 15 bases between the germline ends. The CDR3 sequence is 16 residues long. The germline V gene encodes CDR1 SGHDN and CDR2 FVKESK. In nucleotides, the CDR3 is TGTGCCAGCAGCCAAGTAGGAACCACCCCTAACAATGAGCAGTTCTTC. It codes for CASSQVGTTPNNEQFF.

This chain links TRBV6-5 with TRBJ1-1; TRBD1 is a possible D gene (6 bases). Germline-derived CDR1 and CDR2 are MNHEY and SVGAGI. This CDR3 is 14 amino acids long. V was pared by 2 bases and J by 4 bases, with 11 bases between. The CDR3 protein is CASSYGAGATEAFF. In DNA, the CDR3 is TGTGCCAGCAGTTACGGAGCGGGGGCCACTGAAGCTTTCTTT.

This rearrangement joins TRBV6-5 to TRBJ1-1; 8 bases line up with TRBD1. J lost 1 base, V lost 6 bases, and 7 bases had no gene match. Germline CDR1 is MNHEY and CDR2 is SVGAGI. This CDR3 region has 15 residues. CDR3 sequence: CASSPHRGRNTEAFF. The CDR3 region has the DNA TGTGCCAGCAGCCCCCACAGGGGGAGGAACACTGAAGCTTTCTTT.

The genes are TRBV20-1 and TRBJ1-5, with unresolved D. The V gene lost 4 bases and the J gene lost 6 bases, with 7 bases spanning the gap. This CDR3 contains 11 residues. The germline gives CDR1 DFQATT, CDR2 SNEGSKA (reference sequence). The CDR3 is CSAKGGQPQHF. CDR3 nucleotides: TGCAGTGCTAAGGGTGGTCAGCCCCAGCATTTT.

CDR3: CASSTRGRGKGGGTEAFF. In nucleotides, the CDR3 is TGTGCCAGCAGCACCCGAGGAAGGGGGAAGGGAGGGGGCACTGAAGCTTTCTTT. V gene TRBV7-9 combines with J gene TRBJ1-1; tentatively, D is TRBD1 (6 bases). V lost 5 bases, J lost 4 bases, and 26 bases lay in between. There are 18 residues in the CDR3. Germline V gene sequence: CDR1 SEHNR, CDR2 FQNEAQ (reference sequence).

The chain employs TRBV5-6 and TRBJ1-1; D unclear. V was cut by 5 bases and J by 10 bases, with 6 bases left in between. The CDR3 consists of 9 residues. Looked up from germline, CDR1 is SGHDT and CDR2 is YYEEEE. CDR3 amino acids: CASSPVAFF. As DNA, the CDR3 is TGTGCCAGCAGTCCTGTAGCTTTCTTT.

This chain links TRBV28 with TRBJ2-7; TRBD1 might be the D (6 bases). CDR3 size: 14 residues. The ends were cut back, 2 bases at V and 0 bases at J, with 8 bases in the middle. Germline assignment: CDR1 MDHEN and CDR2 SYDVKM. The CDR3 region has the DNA TGTGCCAGCAGTTTAGAAGGGGGCTCCTACGAGCAGTACTTC. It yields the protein CASSLEGGSYEQYF.

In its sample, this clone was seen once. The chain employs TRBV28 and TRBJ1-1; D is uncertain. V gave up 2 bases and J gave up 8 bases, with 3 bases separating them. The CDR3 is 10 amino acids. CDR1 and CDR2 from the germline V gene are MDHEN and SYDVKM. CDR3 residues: CASSLGEAFF. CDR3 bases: TGTGCCAGCAGTTTAGGGGAAGCTTTCTTT.

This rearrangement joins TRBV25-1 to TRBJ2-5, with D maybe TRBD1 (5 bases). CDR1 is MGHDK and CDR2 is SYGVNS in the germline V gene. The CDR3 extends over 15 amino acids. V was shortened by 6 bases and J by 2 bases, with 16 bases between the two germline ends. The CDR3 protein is CASSPKTVLQETQYF. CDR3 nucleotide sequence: TGTGCCAGCAGCCCAAAGACAGTCTTGCAAGAGACCCAGTACTTC. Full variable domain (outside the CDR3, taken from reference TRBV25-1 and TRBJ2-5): EADIYQTPRYLVIGTGKKITLECSQTMGHDKMYWYQQDPGMELHLIHYSYGVNSTEKGDLSSESTVSRIRTEHFPLTLESARPSHTSQYLCASSPKTVLQETQYFGPGTRLLVL.

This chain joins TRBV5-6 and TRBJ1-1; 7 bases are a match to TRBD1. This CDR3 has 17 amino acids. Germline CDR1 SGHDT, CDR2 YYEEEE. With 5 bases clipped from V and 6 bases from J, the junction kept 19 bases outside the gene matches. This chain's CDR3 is CASSWTGRAPYLAEAFF. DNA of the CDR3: TGTGCCAGCAGTTGGACAGGTCGGGCCCCTTATCTGGCTGAAGCTTTCTTT. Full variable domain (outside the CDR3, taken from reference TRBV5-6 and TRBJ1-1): DAGVTQSPTHLIKTRGQQVTLRCSPKSGHDTVSWYQQALGQGPQFIFQYYEEEERQRGNFPDRFSGHQFPNYSSELNVNALLLGDSALYLCASSWTGRAPYLAEAFFGQGTRLTVV.

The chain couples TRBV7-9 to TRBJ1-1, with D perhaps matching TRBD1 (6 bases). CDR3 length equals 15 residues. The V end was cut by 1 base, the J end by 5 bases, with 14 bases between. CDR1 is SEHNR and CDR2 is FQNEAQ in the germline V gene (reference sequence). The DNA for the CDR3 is TGTGCCAGCAGCTTAGTCGGGGGGGGCGCGACTGAAGCTTTCTTT. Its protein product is CASSLVGGGATEAFF.

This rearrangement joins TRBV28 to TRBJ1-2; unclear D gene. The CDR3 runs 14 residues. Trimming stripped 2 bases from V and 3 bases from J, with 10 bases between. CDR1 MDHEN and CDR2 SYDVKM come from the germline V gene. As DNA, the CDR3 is TGTGCCAGCAGTTTAGCGGCGGTGTACTATGGCTACACCTTC. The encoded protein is CASSLAAVYYGYTF.

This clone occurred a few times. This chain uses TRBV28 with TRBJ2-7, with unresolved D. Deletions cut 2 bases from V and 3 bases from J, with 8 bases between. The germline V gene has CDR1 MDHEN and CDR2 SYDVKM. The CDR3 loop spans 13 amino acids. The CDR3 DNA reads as TGTGCCAGCAGTTTAACCCCTAACTACGAGCAGTACTTC. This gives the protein CASSLTPNYEQYF. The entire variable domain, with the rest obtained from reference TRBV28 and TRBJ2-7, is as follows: DVKVTQSSRYLVKRTGEKVFLECVQDMDHENMFWYRQDPGLGLRLIYFSYDVKMKEKGDIPEGYSVSREKKERFSLILESASTNQTSMYLCASSLTPNYEQYFGPGTRLTVT.